This T cell receptor (beta chain) was sequenced during a study of radiotherapy plus CTLA-4 blockade in lung cancer. Turning to the study itself: Under 20% of patients responded objectively, and roughly 30% achieved disease control.

Assay used: immunoSEQ multiplex PCR; TCRdb lists only in-frame clones, some missing. Here the sample spans roughly 80,000 clones, nearly 75% being singletons. Study results and caveats: TCR clones originating in tumors grew in number in blood after radiotherapy plus ipilimumab.

Chemo-refractory metastatic non-small-cell lung cancer patients received focal radiation with ipilimumab CTLA-4 blockade. As for this clone: Antigen: not known.

Between the trimmed V and J ends, which lost 0 bases and 1 base, there was a span of 14 bases. CDR3 length: 16 residues. CDR1 and CDR2 (germline): SGDLS, YYNGEE. This rearrangement joins TRBV9 to TRBJ2-7; D is possibly TRBD1 (5 bases). The specimen was peripheral blood, collected from a patient treated with radiotherapy plus ipilimumab. The receptor's source is a human donor with non-small cell lung cancer whose response to radiotherapy plus ipilimumab could not be evaluated. The CDR3 is CASSVETDTPSYEQYF. CDR3 DNA: TGTGCCAGCAGCGTAGAAACGGACACCCCTTCCTACGAGCAGTACTTC.